This T cell receptor beta chain appears in the sequencing data of a study of blood T cell repertoires in COVID-19. Data came from immunoSEQ multiplex PCR; TCRdb stores just in-frame clones and leaves some out. The data show under 400,000 clones, with 80% to 90% seen just once and around 4.5% held by the top ten. The CDR3 runs 14 residues. Germline CDR1 and CDR2: SGHNT and YENEEA. V lost 5 bases, J lost 4 bases, and 14 bases lay in between. The chain combines TRBV11-3 with TRBJ1-1, with a tentative D call TRBD1 (5 bases). The sample taken for sequencing was PBMCs or T cells enriched from blood (not recorded which). This sequence was found in a woman aged 40 to 50 with acute COVID-19. The CDR3 DNA sequence: TGTGCCAGCAGCCAGGGACGGGGGAGCACTGAAGCTTTCTTT. Translated: CASSQGRGSTEAFF. The entire variable domain, with the rest obtained from reference TRBV11-3 and TRBJ1-1, is as follows: EAGVVQSPRYKIIEKKQPVAFWCNPISGHNTLYWYLQNLGQGPELLIRYENEEAVDDSQLPKDRFSAERLKGVDSTLKIQPAELGDSAVYLCASSQGRGSTEAFFGQGTRLTVV.